This is a list of T cell receptor beta chains from one sample in a study of blood T cells in healthy people across ages. One entry per CDR3 protein results from TCRdb running MiXCR on the 5' RACE reads. Of 780,000 or so distinct CDR3 sequences in the sample, around 50% were seen once. The sequenced sample consisted of blood. Every receptor here comes from a man aged 40-49 years in good health. CDR3s include the opening cysteine and the closing phenylalanine or tryptophan. Fields, in order: J gene, D gene, clone size, V gene, CDR3 DNA, CDR3 protein. D genes are given only for firm matches. A row's size may be missing; if present it is once, few, many or a size class.

>TRBJ2-3|TRBD2|.|TRBV20-1
TGCAGTGCGGCTAGCGGGGGCACAGATACGCAGTATTTT
CSAASGGTDTQYF
>TRBJ2-1|TRBD1|.|TRBV7-3
TGTGCCAGCAGCTTGGACAGGGGGCTCACCGGGGAGCTGTTCTTC
CASSLDRGLTGELFF
>TRBJ1-4|.|.|TRBV4-2
TGTGCCAGCAGCCAAGGAGGCGCGAACAGCGGGCGAAAACTGTTTTTT
CASSQGGANSGRKLFF
>TRBJ2-1|TRBD2|.|TRBV12-3/TRBV12-4
TGTGCCAGCAGCCGGACTAGCGCCGAGTCCTACAATGAGCAGTTCTTC
CASSRTSAESYNEQFF
>TRBJ1-5|.|few|TRBV10-3
TGTGCCATCAGAAGCGAGGGGAGTGATCAGCCCCAGCATTTT
CAIRSEGSDQPQHF
>TRBJ2-5|.|.|TRBV7-9
TGTGCCAGCAGCACATCGGGCGGGACCCAAGAGACCCAGTACTTC
CASSTSGGTQETQYF
>TRBJ1-1|.|.|TRBV20-1
TGCAGTGGGGCGACAGCGAACACTGAAGCTTTCTTT
CSGATANTEAFF
>TRBJ2-7|.|few|TRBV9
TGTGCCAGCAGCGTAGTGGCAGGAACCTACGAGCAGTACTTC
CASSVVAGTYEQYF
>TRBJ2-2|.|few|TRBV7-2
TGTGCCAGCAGTTTGGGGATGGGGCCTAACACCGGGGAGCTGTTTTTT
CASSLGMGPNTGELFF
>TRBJ2-6|.|.|TRBV25-1
TGTGCCAGCAGTGAATCTCTTGGCTCTGGGGCCAACGTCCTGACTTTC
CASSESLGSGANVLTF
>TRBJ2-6|.|.|TRBV12-3/TRBV12-4
TGTGCCAGCAGTCGGGACACGGCTGGTGGGGCCAACGTCCTGACTTTC
CASSRDTAGGANVLTF
>TRBJ1-5|.|.|TRBV20-1
TGCAGTGCTGGTGGTTTCGGACCCGCTTTAGCCCAGCATTTT
CSAGGFGPALAQHF
>TRBJ2-7|.|.|TRBV12-3/TRBV12-4
TGTGCCAGCACCCGGTATTTGAACAGTTACTCCTACGAGCAGTACTTC
CASTRYLNSYSYEQYF
>TRBJ2-5|TRBD2|.|TRBV20-1
TGCAGTGCTCTGTCTACTAGCGGGGGGTCCATGGGGGCCCAGTACTTC
CSALSTSGGSMGAQYF
>TRBJ2-1|TRBD2|.|TRBV5-4
TGTGCCAGCAGCTTCGCTAGCGGGAGAATCGGTGAGCAGTTCTTC
CASSFASGRIGEQFF
>TRBJ1-2|TRBD1|few|TRBV10-3
TGTGCCATCGATGCAGGGGGAGGGTATGGCTACACCTTC
CAIDAGGGYGYTF
>TRBJ2-5|.|few|TRBV24-1
TGTGCCACCAGTGCCCCCACGGGTGGGTTTGAGGAGACCCAGTACTTC
CATSAPTGGFEETQYF
>TRBJ2-1|.|.|TRBV28
TGTGCCACCGGGACGGGAGTATACAATGAGCAGTTCTTC
CATGTGVYNEQFF
>TRBJ2-1|TRBD2|.|TRBV3-1
TGTGCCAGCAGCCAAGATTTAGGACTAGACTCCTACAATGAGCAGTTCTTC
CASSQDLGLDSYNEQFF
>TRBJ1-2|.|.|TRBV6-1
TGTGCCAGCAGCCGCCTAGGGAGGGGTTTGCAATCAATCCCTAATGGCTACACCTTC
CASSRLGRGLQSIPNGYTF
>TRBJ2-3|.|.|TRBV29-1
TGCAGCGTTGAAGCCCTGTTATCAGATACGCAGTATTTT
CSVEALLSDTQYF
>TRBJ2-7|.|.|TRBV7-6
TGTGCCAGCAGCTTCGTTGCGTTGGGTCGGAGCTCCTACGAGCAGTACTTC
CASSFVALGRSSYEQYF
>TRBJ2-7|.|.|TRBV4-3
TGCGCCAGCAGCCAAGTCAGACAGAGGGTCCACGAGCAGTACTTC
CASSQVRQRVHEQYF
>TRBJ2-3|TRBD2|.|TRBV4-1
TGCGCCAGCAGCCAAGATCGGGGGGGCATTACAGATACGCAGTATTTT
CASSQDRGGITDTQYF
>TRBJ2-7|.|.|TRBV6-4
TGTGCCAGCAACGATCGGGCAGATTCCTACGAGCAGTACTTC
CASNDRADSYEQYF
>TRBJ2-7|TRBD1|once|TRBV10-3
TGTGCCATCAAATACGACAGGGTGTCCGAGCAGTACTTC
CAIKYDRVSEQYF
>TRBJ2-5|.|.|TRBV7-2
TGTGCCAGCAGCTCTAGTGGGACGTACCAAGAGACCCAGTACTTC
CASSSSGTYQETQYF
>TRBJ2-5|.|few|TRBV24-1
TGTGCCACCAGCTCGACGGGAGAGGGAGAGACCCAGTACTTC
CATSSTGEGETQYF
>TRBJ2-7|TRBD1|.|TRBV4-1
TGCGCCAGCAGCCAAGGGAACTTCGTGACAGGGTCTCGCGAGCAGTACTTC
CASSQGNFVTGSREQYF
>TRBJ1-2|TRBD1|few|TRBV4-2
TGTGCCAGCAGCCAAGATGCGACAGGGGATAGCTATGGCTACACCTTC
CASSQDATGDSYGYTF
>TRBJ2-1|TRBD2|.|TRBV5-1
TGCGCCAGCAGCCCAACTAGCGGGGGAATATGGGAGCAGTTCTTC
CASSPTSGGIWEQFF
>TRBJ1-2|.|few|TRBV20-1
TGCAGTGCTACAGGCGGGGCATATGGCTACACCTTC
CSATGGAYGYTF
>TRBJ2-3|.|.|TRBV5-1
TGCGCCAGCAGACCGCAGCAGAGCACAGATACGCAGTATTTT
CASRPQQSTDTQYF
>TRBJ2-3|.|.|TRBV12-3/TRBV12-4
TGTGCCAGCAGTTTTACCGGGCTCACAGATACGCAGTATTTT
CASSFTGLTDTQYF
>TRBJ2-5|.|.|TRBV29-1
TGCAGCGTTGAAATCTTAGAGACCCAGTACTTC
CSVEILETQYF